Following are 22 T cell receptor beta chains from one sample sequenced in a study of prognosis after radiotherapy for stage I lung cancer. The genomic DNA TCR beta CDR3 region underwent two rounds of multiplex PCR. Round one of PCR was performed, and it used primers specific to each TRBV and TRBJ gene. TCRdb redid the calling of the multiplex PCR reads with MiXCR, one entry per CDR3 protein. The sample comprises about 14,000 distinct CDR3 sequences, 25% to 30% of which are singletons, and 13% rests with the top ten. Sequenced here: PBMCs, sampled before or after stereotactic body radiation therapy (not recorded which). These receptor sequences come from a donor of 50 years or more with non-small cell lung cancer.

This clonotype was counted at least ten times. CDR3 region: CASSFGPGQGQETQYF. The CDR3 DNA sequence: TGCGCCAGCAGCTTTGGCCCGGGACAGGGACAAGAGACCCAGTACTTC. The chain combines TRBV5-1 with TRBJ2-5; 9 bases are a match to TRBD1. Trimming cost V 2 bases and J 2 bases; bases outside gene matches: 7. This CDR3 is built from 16 residues. Germline V gene sequence: CDR1 SGHRS, CDR2 YFSETQ.

This chain uses TRBV5-1 with TRBJ2-3; D not resolved. The CDR3 is made up of 15 amino acids. Germline V gene lookup returns CDR1 SGHRS and CDR2 YFSETQ. V lost 5 bases and J lost 1, with 14 bases in between. As DNA, the CDR3 is TGCGCCAGCAGAGCTCTAGAGACACGCACAGATACGCAGTATTTT. It yields the protein CASRALETRTDTQYF.

There are many counts of this clonotype. The CDR3 DNA reads as TGTGCCAGCTCACTCCGGGGGGGGAGTTACAATGAGCAGTTCTTC. Protein sequence: CASSLRGGSYNEQFF. The rearrangement links TRBV18 to TRBJ2-1, with TRBD2 identical over 8 bases. The CDR3 is 15 residues long. V trimming: 4 bases; J trimming: 4 bases; junction bases outside the gene matches: 6. The germline CDR1 and CDR2 sequences are KGHSH and LQKENI.

The rearrangement joins TRBV2 to TRBJ1-5; D may be TRBD1 (5 bases). Deletions cut 2 bases from V and 0 bases from J, with 14 bases between. Germline lookup yields CDR1 SNHLY and CDR2 FYNNEI. The CDR3 covers 17 residues. CDR3 DNA sequence: TGTGCCAGCAGTGAATTGTTGTCAGGGCCTAGCAATCAGCCCCAGCATTTT. It is translated as CASSELLSGPSNQPQHF.

By frequency in the sample, this clonotype is medium-sized (0.01 to 0.1%). The chain employs TRBV28 and TRBJ2-3; 7 positions agree with TRBD1. V gave up 4 bases and J gave up 7 bases; unmatched junction bases: 11. The germline V gene has CDR1 MDHEN and CDR2 SYDVKM. The CDR3 is 15 residues long. DNA for the CDR3: TGTGCCAGCAGTTCCGCGACAGGGTTGTCACATACGCAGTATTTT. Its translation is CASSSATGLSHTQYF.

Notes on this clonotype: This sequence may be a read error, since a much larger clone differs from it by one base. CDR3 loop: CASEALYGYTF. In DNA form, the CDR3 reads TGCGCCAGTGAGGCACTCTATGGCTACACCTTC. The chain carries TRBV10-2 and TRBJ1-2; D gene unclear. Germline lookup yields CDR1 WSHSY and CDR2 SAAADI. Trimming left V 9 bases short and J 4 bases short, with 9 bases between. The CDR3 is 11 amino acids.

This clonotype has only one observation. The gene calls are TRBV6-1 and TRBJ1-3, with a weak D call TRBD1 (5 bases). Germline V CDR1 and CDR2: MNHNS, SASEGT. Deletions cut 5 bases from V and 7 bases from J, with 24 bases between. The CDR3 runs 17 residues. This CDR3 reads CASSLRQILSSVNTIYF. The CDR3 region has the DNA TGTGCCAGCAGTCTCCGACAGATCTTAAGCTCTGTGAACACCATATATTTT.

In this sample, this clonotype turned up many times. The rearrangement uses TRBV7-9 and TRBJ2-3, with 12 bases aligning to TRBD2. The CDR3 has 18 amino acids. J lost 1 base, V lost 3 bases, and 8 bases had no gene match. The germline V gene has CDR1 SEHNR and CDR2 FQNEAQ (reference sequence). Here the CDR3 reads CASSFPSGGDARTDTQYF. The CDR3 nucleotides read TGTGCCAGCAGCTTCCCTAGCGGGGGGGACGCGCGCACAGATACGCAGTATTTT.

There are many counts of this clonotype. The chain carries TRBV5-5 and TRBJ2-1; D is unresolved. Germline CDR1 SGHKS, CDR2 YYEKEE (reference sequence). This CDR3 has 12 amino acids. With 3 bases removed from V and 9 bases from J, the gap between germline ends came to 10 bases. CDR3 in DNA: TGTGCCAGCAGCTCCACCCCGGGTGAGCAGTTCTTC. Translating gives CASSSTPGEQFF.

The table lists this clonotype with a count of one. With only one base between it and a far larger clone, this is likely a read error. The V and J genes are TRBV6-2 or TRBV6-3 and TRBJ1-5; 7 nucleotides agree with TRBD1. After removal of 5 bases from V and 0 bases from J, the junction contained 13 bases not matched to a gene. Germline lookup yields CDR1 MNHEY and CDR2 SVGEGT. There are 18 residues in the CDR3. CDR3 residues: CASSESRGGTASNQPQHF. As DNA, the CDR3 is TGTGCCAGCAGTGAATCGAGGGGTGGGACAGCTAGCAATCAGCCCCAGCATTTT.

In the case of this clonotype: A far larger clone differs by one base, so this is likely a read error. CDR3 residues: CASSALGEAYSGANLLTF. CDR3 sequence (DNA): TGTGCCAGCAGTGCCCTCGGGGAGGCTTACTCTGGGGCCAACCTCCTGACTTTC. The genes are TRBV6-8 and TRBJ2-6, with D possibly TRBD2 on 6 matching bases. CDR1 is MNHGY, CDR2 SAAAGT, per germline. The CDR3 length is 18 residues.

In this sample, this clonotype turned up many times. V and J are TRBV2 and TRBJ2-7, with no clear D. The CDR3 runs to 12 residues. The germline V gene has CDR1 SNHLY and CDR2 FYNNEI. V lost 8 bases to trimming and J lost 3 bases, with 11 bases between them. CDR3 in amino acids: CASAAGYYEQYF. In DNA, the CDR3 is TGTGCCAGCGCGGCCGGGTACTACGAGCAGTACTTC. Full variable domain (rest looked up from reference TRBV2 and TRBJ2-7): EPEVTQTPSHQVTQMGQEVILRCVPISNHLYFYWYRQILGQKVEFLVSFYNNEISEKSEIFDDQFSVERPDGSNFTLKIRSTKLEDSAMYFCASAAGYYEQYFGPGTRLTVT.

This clonotype is labeled medium-sized (0.01 to 0.1%). V and J are TRBV5-1 and TRBJ1-3; D remains ambiguous. The V and J ends lost 1 base and 4 bases respectively, with 15 bases between them. This CDR3 has 16 residues. Per the germline V gene, CDR1 is SGHRS and CDR2 is YFSETQ. The CDR3 sequence is CASSLNSLGGGNTIYF. CDR3 nucleotide sequence: TGCGCCAGCAGCTTGAACTCCTTAGGAGGAGGAAACACCATATATTTT.

About this clonotype: The junction and the germline gene differ at one end; a read error may be behind it. The chain combines TRBV6-4 with TRBJ2-3; 7 bases line up with TRBD2. Germline V gene lookup returns CDR1 MRHNA and CDR2 SNTAGT. The CDR3 totals 15 residues. The CDR3 is CASSVESSGTDTKYF. As DNA, the CDR3 is TGTGCCAGCAGTGTCGAGTCTAGCGGCACAGATACGAAGTATTTT.

The table lists this clonotype with many counts. The gene calls are TRBV9 and TRBJ2-3, with D perhaps assigned TRBD1 or TRBD2 (5 bases each). CDR1 SGDLS and CDR2 YYNGEE come from the germline V gene. The CDR3 covers 16 residues. V shed 0 bases and J shed 2 bases, with 13 bases lying between them. The CDR3 here is CASSVGGGWDTDTQYF. Written as DNA, the CDR3 is TGTGCCAGCAGCGTAGGTGGGGGATGGGACACAGATACGCAGTATTTT.

The chain joins TRBV19 to TRBJ1-5; tentatively, D is TRBD1 (6 bases). Between the trimmed V and J ends, which lost 6 bases and 0 bases, there was a span of 12 bases. This CDR3 is 15 amino acids long. The germline V gene encodes CDR1 LNHDA and CDR2 SQIVND (reference sequence). In DNA form, the CDR3 reads TGTGCCAGTAGACGAGGGGACACTAGCAATCAGCCCCAGCATTTT. Translation gives CASRRGDTSNQPQHF.

In its sample, this clonotype was seen many times. The junction differs from germline at one of its ends, possibly a read error. The J gene is TRBJ1-4, the V gene TRBV6-5, with 7 positions matching TRBD1. Germline lookup yields CDR1 MNHEY and CDR2 SVGAGI. This CDR3 comprises 18 residues. The CDR3 spells CASSDSTGSTGTNEKLFF. The CDR3 region has the DNA TGTGCCAGCAGTGACTCGACAGGGTCAACGGGGACTAATGAAAAACTGTTTTTT.

This clonotype was observed many times. V and J are TRBV7-9 and TRBJ2-2, with D possibly TRBD1 on 5 matching bases. Trimming left V 3 bases short and J 0 bases short, with 11 bases between. Germline lookup yields CDR1 SEHNR and CDR2 FQNEAQ (reference sequence). The CDR3 is 16 residues long. CDR3 loop: CASSLSPTANTGELFF. The CDR3 nucleotides are TGTGCCAGCAGCTTGTCACCGACAGCGAACACCGGGGAGCTGTTTTTT.

On this clonotype itself: A read error is possible here, since a much larger clone lies one base away. This sequence joins TRBV7-8 and TRBJ2-7; possibly TRBD2 for D (7 bases). V was shortened by 2 bases and J by 5 bases, with 16 bases between the two germline ends. CDR3 size: 15 residues. Germline CDR1 is SGHVS and CDR2 is FQNEAQ. The CDR3 region is CASSLRGGVLHEQYF. The DNA for the CDR3 is TGTGCCAGCAGCTTAAGAGGGGGGGTGCTACACGAGCAGTACTTC.

In its sample, this clonotype is medium-sized. This chain links TRBV11-2 with TRBJ1-3; 9 bases map to TRBD1. The germline V gene encodes CDR1 SGHAT and CDR2 FQNNGV. V shed 5 bases, J shed 7 bases, and the junction held 9 bases outside the gene matches. The CDR3 sequence is 15 residues long. This CDR3 reads CASSPTGDRVNTIYF. CDR3 DNA: TGTGCCAGCAGCCCGACCGGGGACAGGGTGAACACCATATATTTT.

By sample share, this clonotype is medium-sized. This chain joins TRBV25-1 and TRBJ2-3; 9 bases line up with TRBD1. The CDR3 extends over 15 amino acids. Trimming at V came to 5 bases and at J to 6 bases, leaving 9 bases not matched to a gene. Germline values: CDR1 MGHDK, CDR2 SYGVNS. CDR3 coding DNA: TGTGCCAGCAGTTCCGGGACAGGGAGGGCGGATACGCAGTATTTT. Protein: CASSSGTGRADTQYF.

At least ten counts were recorded for this clonotype. This chain joins TRBV5-6 and TRBJ2-7, with D maybe TRBD2 (6 bases). The V gene's germline CDR1 is SGHDT and CDR2 YYEEEE. The CDR3 sequence is 13 residues long. V gave up 4 bases and J gave up 1 base, with 9 bases separating them. Here the CDR3 reads CASSEAGSYEQYF. Here the CDR3 DNA reads TGTGCCAGCAGCGAGGCGGGGTCCTACGAGCAGTACTTC. The full variable domain, completed using reference TRBV5-6 and TRBJ2-7, is DAGVTQSPTHLIKTRGQQVTLRCSPKSGHDTVSWYQQALGQGPQFIFQYYEEEERQRGNFPDRFSGHQFPNYSSELNVNALLLGDSALYLCASSEAGSYEQYFGPGTRLTVT.